This entry is about one T cell receptor (beta chain). The target antigen is unknown. The record originates from a study of cytomegalovirus exposure and HLA in healthy donors. General study points: As confirmed in vitro, three CMV-associated chains were specific for CMV antigens.

PCR involved 60 Vbeta and 13 Jbeta primers. Only in-frame clones appear in the TCRdb table, and some are missing; sequencing was by immunoSEQ multiplex PCR. The sample has 120,000 to 150,000 clones. From germline, CDR1 is SEHNR and CDR2 FQNEAQ (reference sequence). The trim removed 2 bases at V and 2 bases at J, leaving 8 bases unmatched. This CDR3 is built from 17 residues. The clonotype comes from a man between 40 and 49 years old in good health and CMV-seronegative. What was sequenced was PBMCs. V is TRBV7-9 and J is TRBJ2-3; 9 nucleotides agree with TRBD1. In nucleotides, the CDR3 is TGTGCCAGCAGCTTACTCCTGACAGGGGGTTTCACAGATACGCAGTATTTT. Amino acid sequence: CASSLLLTGGFTDTQYF. The full variable domain, with the rest looked up from reference TRBV7-9 and TRBJ2-3, is DTGVSQNPRHKITKRGQNVTFRCDPISEHNRLYWYRQTLGQGPEFLTYFQNEAQLEKSRLLSDRFSAERPKGSFSTLEIQRTEQGDSAMYLCASSLLLTGGFTDTQYFGPGTRLTVL.